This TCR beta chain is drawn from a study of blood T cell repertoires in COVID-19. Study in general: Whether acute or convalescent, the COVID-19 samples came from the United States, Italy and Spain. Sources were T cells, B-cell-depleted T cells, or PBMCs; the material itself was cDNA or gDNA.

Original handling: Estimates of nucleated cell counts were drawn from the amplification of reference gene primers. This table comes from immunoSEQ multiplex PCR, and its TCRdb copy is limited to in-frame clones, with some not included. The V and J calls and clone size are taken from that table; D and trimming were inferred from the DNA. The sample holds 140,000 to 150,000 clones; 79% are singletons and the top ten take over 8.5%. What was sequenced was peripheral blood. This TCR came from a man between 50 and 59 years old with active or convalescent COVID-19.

For the CDR3, the DNA is TGTGCCAGCAGTCCAGACAACAATCAGCCCCAGCATTTT. It translates to CASSPDNNQPQHF. The genes are TRBV6-6 and TRBJ1-5, with D unclear. Germline CDR1 reads MNHNY; CDR2 reads SVGAGI (reference sequence). With 5 bases removed from V and 3 bases from J, the gap between germline ends came to 8 bases. The CDR3 spans 13 residues.